Listed here are 23 T cell receptor beta chains from one sample, sequenced in a study of CD8 T cells in ankylosing spondylitis. TCRdb reprocessed the 5' RACE reads via MiXCR and lists one record per CDR3 protein. The sample consists of about 130,000 distinct CDR3 sequences, approximately 9.9% of them appearing once. What was sequenced was blood, either unsorted or a sorted T cell fraction (not recorded which). These receptors all stem from a male donor with ankylosing spondylitis or in good health (not recorded which).

Ten or more counts support this clonotype. The chain couples TRBV20-1 to TRBJ2-1, with TRBD2 matching over 7 bases. V was clipped by 5 bases and J by 4 bases; unmatched bases: 8. Per the germline V gene, CDR1 is DFQATT and CDR2 is SNEGSKA (reference sequence). The CDR3 runs to 14 residues. CDR3 amino acids: CSADPGLSYNEQFF. CDR3 nucleotides: TGCAGTGCTGATCCGGGACTATCTTACAATGAGCAGTTCTTC.

This clonotype was detected ten times or more. This rearrangement joins TRBV20-1 to TRBJ2-1; unclear D gene. The CDR3 runs 15 residues. Trimming removed 5 bases at V and 6 bases at J, with 20 bases between. Germline V gives CDR1 DFQATT, CDR2 SNEGSKA (reference sequence). In nucleotides, the CDR3 is TGCAGTGCTTCCCATAGTGAGGACGGCCGCAATGAGCAGTTCTTC. Translation: CSASHSEDGRNEQFF.

This clonotype was detected only a few times. This chain joins TRBV2 and TRBJ1-6; D unclear. The germline V and J ends were trimmed by 6 bases and 8 bases, with 20 bases remaining between them. The CDR3 is 16 amino acids. The germline V gene has CDR1 SNHLY and CDR2 FYNNEI. CDR3 coding DNA: TGTGCCAGCAGCGACGCGGGTCGAGGGAATTATTCACCCCTCCACTTT. Protein product: CASSDAGRGNYSPLHF.

There are many counts of this clonotype. The V call is TRBV18, the J call TRBJ2-3, with D perhaps assigned TRBD1 or TRBD2 (5 bases each). V was shortened by 1 base and J by 6 bases, with 8 bases between the two germline ends. CDR3 size: 13 residues. Germline V gives CDR1 KGHSH, CDR2 LQKENI. CDR3 loop: CASSPRGADTQYF. CDR3 nucleotide sequence: TGTGCCAGCTCACCACGAGGGGCGGATACGCAGTATTTT.

The CDR3 reads CASSFRKPGYNEQFF. Written as DNA, the CDR3 is TGCGCCAGCAGCTTTCGCAAGCCGGGATACAATGAGCAGTTCTTC. The V and J genes are TRBV5-1 and TRBJ2-1; D possibly corresponds to TRBD2 (5 bases). The CDR3 is 15 amino acids. The germline V and J ends were trimmed by 2 bases and 4 bases, with 13 bases remaining between them. Germline V gives CDR1 SGHRS, CDR2 YFSETQ.

This clonotype showed up many times. The chain links TRBV11-2 to TRBJ2-3; perhaps TRBD1 as D (5 bases). Trimming took 3 bases from V and 6 from J, leaving 22 bases between them. Germline V CDR1 and CDR2: SGHAT, FQNNGV. The CDR3 is 17 residues long. CDR3 protein: CASSFPPGQTRVDTQYF. CDR3 nucleotides: TGTGCCAGCAGCTTCCCCCCCGGCCAAACCAGGGTCGATACGCAGTATTTT.

This clonotype was counted at least ten times. V gene TRBV12-3 or TRBV12-4 combines with J gene TRBJ2-2; D gene unclear. V was pared by 2 bases and J by 1 base, with 5 bases between. CDR3 length equals 14 residues. CDR3 coding DNA: TGTGCCAGCAGTTTATGGGGGAACACCGGGGAGCTGTTTTTT. This codes for CASSLWGNTGELFF.

This clonotype was recorded at least ten times. This rearrangement joins TRBV6-2 or TRBV6-3 to TRBJ2-1, with TRBD2 matching 12 bases. CDR1 and CDR2 (germline): MNHEY, SVGEGT. V shed 6 bases and J 14 bases; nucleotides not matched to a gene: 8. This CDR3 spans 13 amino acids. CDR3 amino acids: CASRRTSGTFEFF. The CDR3 region has the DNA TGTGCCAGCAGAAGGACTAGCGGGACGTTTGAGTTCTTC.

The V gene is TRBV19, the J gene TRBJ2-3; D might be TRBD2 (6 bases). V lost 6 bases to trimming and J lost 2 bases, with 12 bases between them. This CDR3 is built from 14 residues. Germline V gene lookup returns CDR1 LNHDA and CDR2 SQIVND (reference sequence). The DNA for the CDR3 is TGTGCCAGTAGCCCGGGACTCCACACAGATACGCAGTATTTT. This gives the protein CASSPGLHTDTQYF.

This clonotype was seen only a few times. J is TRBJ2-1 and V is TRBV5-1; 9 nucleotides agree with TRBD2. V lost 0 bases and J lost 8; bases outside the gene matches: 6. The CDR3 has 15 amino acids. Per germline, CDR1 SGHRS and CDR2 YFSETQ. The CDR3 spells CASSLGSGSFDEQFF. CDR3 nucleotide sequence: TGCGCCAGCAGCTTGGGTAGCGGGAGTTTTGATGAGCAGTTCTTC.

In its sample, this clonotype was seen many times. The chain uses TRBV7-2 and TRBJ2-7, with D hard to call. Trimming shortened V by 1 base and J by 0 bases, and 7 bases separated the two germline ends. Germline lookup yields CDR1 SGHTA and CDR2 FQGNSA. The CDR3 covers 14 residues. CDR3 DNA sequence: TGTGCCAGCAGCTTAGAGTACAGCTCCTACGAGCAGTACTTC. Residues: CASSLEYSSYEQYF.

A few counts support this clonotype. Just one base apart from a much larger clone, this may be a read error. The chain has TRBV20-1 and TRBJ2-3; TRBD2 matches 11 bases. Germline loops: CDR1 DFQATT, CDR2 SNEGSKA (reference sequence). The CDR3 is 16 residues long. The CDR3 nucleotides are TGCTGTGCTAGAGACCCTAGCGGGAGGCGCACAGATACGCAGTATTTT. It specifies CCARDPSGRRTDTQYF.

This clonotype has ten or more counts. The rearrangement links TRBV18 to TRBJ1-1; the D is unclear. This CDR3 has 13 residues. Germline V gives CDR1 KGHSH, CDR2 LQKENI. V was pared by 6 bases and J by 1 base, with 9 bases between. The CDR3 protein is CASSVATNTEAFF. As DNA, the CDR3 is TGTGCCAGCTCGGTCGCCACGAACACTGAAGCTTTCTTT.

This sequence joins TRBV18 and TRBJ2-3; 7 nucleotides match TRBD1. This CDR3 has 16 amino acids. V shed 5 bases, J shed 6 bases, and the junction held 14 bases outside the gene matches. Germline V lookup: CDR1 KGHSH, CDR2 LQKENI. The CDR3 region is CASSKGTAKTFDTQYF. The CDR3 bases are TGTGCCAGCTCAAAAGGGACAGCGAAAACGTTCGATACGCAGTATTTT.

This clonotype has more than one count but fewer than ten. The gene calls are TRBV5-1 and TRBJ2-1, with TRBD2 identical over 11 bases. Trimming cost V 4 bases and J 4 bases; bases outside gene matches: 7. This CDR3 spans 16 amino acids. Germline CDR1 is SGHRS and CDR2 is YFSETQ. This CDR3 is CASSRGTSGAYNEQFF. The CDR3, as DNA: TGCGCCAGCAGCAGAGGGACTAGCGGAGCATACAATGAGCAGTTCTTC.

This clonotype was seen ten or more times. This rearrangement joins TRBV12-3 or TRBV12-4 to TRBJ2-3; no definite D call. Trimming removed 7 bases from V and 3 bases from J, with 5 bases in between. This CDR3 has 11 amino acids. CDR3 residues: CASKVTDTQYF. The CDR3 DNA sequence: TGTGCCAGCAAAGTGACAGATACGCAGTATTTT.

This clonotype was counted at least ten times. The chain uses TRBV5-5 and TRBJ1-1; D remains unclear. V lost 5 bases, J lost 5 bases, and 13 bases lay in between. Germline CDR1 is SGHKS and CDR2 is YYEKEE (reference sequence). This CDR3 has 13 residues. The CDR3 loop reads CASSHGSKTEAFF. For the CDR3, the DNA is TGTGCCAGCAGTCACGGATCTAAAACTGAAGCTTTCTTT.

About this clonotype itself: The junction and the germline gene differ at one end; a read error may be behind it. This chain connects TRBV20-1 to TRBJ2-3, with 7 positions matching TRBD2. Germline V gene data show CDR1 as DFQATT and CDR2 as SNEGSKA (reference sequence). This CDR3 region has 13 residues. Here the CDR3 DNA reads TGCAGTGCTAGCGGCGGGAGCACAAATACGCAGTATTTT. Protein product: CSASGGSTNTQYF.

Only a few counts were recorded for this clonotype. The chain carries TRBV25-1 and TRBJ1-2, with D maybe TRBD1 (5 bases). Germline CDR1 is MGHDK and CDR2 is SYGVNS. Trimming removed 2 bases at V and 8 bases at J, with 15 bases between. The CDR3 spans 14 residues. CDR3 nucleotide sequence: TGTGCCAGCAGTGAAATGGTATCCCGGGGCGGCTACACCTTC. This translates into CASSEMVSRGGYTF.

In this sample, this clonotype turned up many times. The V call is TRBV4-3, the J call TRBJ2-5; 8 positions agree with TRBD1. V was clipped by 0 bases and J by 5 bases; unmatched bases: 17. Germline V lookup: CDR1 LGHNA, CDR2 YSLEER. The CDR3 is 19 amino acids. The CDR3 nucleotides are TGCGCCAGCAGCCAAGAGGGTCGTGACAGGGGATTTCCAGAGGAGACCCAGTACTTC. This sequence encodes CASSQEGRDRGFPEETQYF.

CDR3 sequence: CASSGTSGRFNEQFF. In DNA, the CDR3 is TGTGCCAGCAGTGGGACTAGCGGGAGATTCAATGAGCAGTTCTTC. The chain recombines TRBV2 with TRBJ2-1; TRBD2 aligns across 13 bases. With 4 bases clipped from V and 6 bases from J, the junction kept 3 bases outside the gene matches. This CDR3 is built from 15 residues. Per germline, CDR1 SNHLY and CDR2 FYNNEI.

The CDR3: CASSQELSGGAAPDGQFF. DNA for the CDR3: TGCGCCAGCAGCCAAGAGTTGTCTGGGGGGGCGGCACCTGATGGGCAGTTCTTC. The V and J genes are TRBV4-3 and TRBJ2-1, with a possible D match to TRBD2 (7 bases). CDR3 length: 18 amino acids. V shed 0 bases and J shed 12 bases, with 27 bases lying between them. Germline loops: CDR1 LGHNA, CDR2 YSLEER.

This clonotype has at least ten counts. The chain couples TRBV20-1 to TRBJ2-6; 7 bases are a match to TRBD2. Germline values: CDR1 DFQATT, CDR2 SNEGSKA (reference sequence). The CDR3 length is 17 residues. V dropped 0 bases and J dropped 0; count of bases not matched to a gene: 5. CDR3 DNA sequence: TGCAGTGCTAGAGATAGGGGAGGGCGCTCTGGGGCCAACGTCCTGACTTTC. Translating gives CSARDRGGRSGANVLTF.